This T cell receptor beta chain originates from a study of cytomegalovirus exposure and HLA in healthy donors. Whole-study context: Early release data held tens of millions of unique TCRs from HLA-typed donors. Study-level results: Earlier findings revealed that most TCR beta V segments proved productive either about 87% or about 30% of the time. Analysis was carried out at a later point, and it linked a missense DCLRE1C variant to TCR beta V- and J-gene trimming.

Turning to this clone: The antigen is undetermined.

The CDR3 is 15 amino acids. The germline CDR1 and CDR2 sequences are MDHEN and SYDVKM. J gave up 10 bases and V 4 bases, and 8 bases lay outside the gene matches. With 60 Vbeta and 13 Jbeta primers, the PCR was carried out. The data were produced by immunoSEQ multiplex PCR, yet TCRdb's version contains in-frame clones alone and is incomplete. The sample lists 120,000 to 150,000 clones; over 75% were seen once. The receptor was derived from a woman in her twenties or thirties in good health and CMV-seronegative. The V and J genes are TRBV28 and TRBJ1-6; 9 bases map to TRBD1. Input material: PBMCs. CDR3 DNA sequence: TGTGCCAGCAGTTCCGGGGGACAGGGTGACTCACCCCTCCACTTT. Translated, it gives CASSSGGQGDSPLHF.